One and the same sample provided the 17 T cell receptor beta chains below, sequenced in a study of regulatory T cells in long-lasting Graves disease. Through Arm-PCR of CDR3 regions and iRepertoire HTBI primers, TCR beta libraries were built. TCRdb passed the multiplex PCR reads through MiXCR, listing each CDR3 protein once. The table includes around 400,000 distinct CDR3 sequences, approximately 15% detected once. The time point is: newly diagnosed GD, antithyroid drugs for less than 3 months. RNA isolated from PBMCs was used to make the TCR library. The same specimen was also included in a second study, on T cells in Graves' hyperthyroidism and ophthalmopathy.

The sample here was peripheral blood mononuclear cells (PBMCs), taken at new diagnosis, from a patient treated with antithyroid drugs. The receptor source for this set is a woman aged 40 to 50 with Graves disease.

This clonotype was found many times. The chain is built from TRBV28 and TRBJ2-3; 9 nucleotides align to TRBD2. Germline CDR1 reads MDHEN; CDR2 reads SYDVKM. The CDR3 runs 15 residues. The junction had 7 bases not matched to a gene; V was cut back by 3 bases and J by 6 bases. CDR3 loop: CASSLGGRVWDTQYF. As DNA, the CDR3 is TGTGCCAGCAGTTTGGGCGGGAGGGTCTGGGATACGCAGTATTTT. The complete variable domain, with remaining parts taken from reference TRBV28 and TRBJ2-3, reads DVKVTQSSRYLVKRTGEKVFLECVQDMDHENMFWYRQDPGLGLRLIYFSYDVKMKEKGDIPEGYSVSREKKERFSLILESASTNQTSMYLCASSLGGRVWDTQYFGPGTRLTVL.

This clonotype has only a few counts. This chain connects TRBV3-1 to TRBJ2-5, with 11 bases aligning to TRBD1. Germline values: CDR1 LGHDT, CDR2 YNNKEL (reference sequence). V was pared by 4 bases and J by 3 bases, with 4 bases of the junction left unmatched. The CDR3 extends over 15 amino acids. CDR3 nucleotides: TGTGCCAGCAGCCGCGGGACAGGGGGTGAAGAGACCCAGTACTTC. Its protein product is CASSRGTGGEETQYF.

In this sample, this clonotype turned up many times. V gene TRBV30 combines with J gene TRBJ2-1, with unresolved D. The germline V and J ends were trimmed by 0 bases and 10 bases, with 7 bases remaining between them. The germline gives CDR1 GTSNPN, CDR2 SVGIG (reference sequence). There are 11 residues in the CDR3. CDR3 sequence (DNA): TGTGCCTGGAGTGTAGGTGGCGAGCAGTTCTTC. It yields the protein CAWSVGGEQFF.

Many counts were recorded for this clonotype. J is TRBJ2-7 and V is TRBV12-3 or TRBV12-4; 11 bases fit TRBD1. With V trimmed by 7 bases and J by 3 bases, 5 bases remained unmatched. The CDR3 has 14 residues. The CDR3, as DNA: TGTGCCAGCACCTACGGGACAGGGGGCTACGAGCAGTACTTC. Translating it yields CASTYGTGGYEQYF.

This clonotype came up many times. The CDR3 DNA reads as TGTGCCAGCAGTCCGGGATACGAAGAGCAGTACTTC. Amino acid sequence: CASSPGYEEQYF. The chain is built from TRBV7-2 and TRBJ2-7; TRBD2 might be the D (5 bases). There are 12 residues in the CDR3. Trimming cost V 6 bases and J 7 bases, with 13 bases left between them. Germline-derived CDR1 and CDR2 are SGHTA and FQGNSA.

The genes are TRBV28 and TRBJ2-3, with D maybe TRBD2 (5 bases). The germline V and J ends were trimmed by 3 bases and 12 bases, with 10 bases remaining between them. This CDR3 region has 11 residues. Germline V gene sequence: CDR1 MDHEN, CDR2 SYDVKM. CDR3 residues: CASSFEGNQYF. CDR3 DNA sequence: TGTGCCAGCAGTTTTGAGGGTAATCAGTATTTT.

Many counts were recorded for this clonotype. The chain links TRBV19 to TRBJ1-1, with D hard to call. The CDR3 spans 15 residues. V was pared by 4 bases and J by 1 base, with 13 bases between. The germline V gene has CDR1 LNHDA and CDR2 SQIVND (reference sequence). Here the CDR3 reads CASSTPAAPNTEAFF. The CDR3 nucleotides are TGTGCCAGTAGTACCCCGGCGGCCCCGAACACTGAAGCTTTCTTT.

This clonotype was found many times. The rearrangement joins TRBV24-1 to TRBJ2-1; D not resolved. From germline, CDR1 is KGHDR and CDR2 SFDVKD. This CDR3 is built from 16 residues. V shed 2 bases and J shed 1 base, with 11 bases lying between them. Here the CDR3 DNA reads TGTGCCACCAGTGATTCGTCTGGTTGGTCCTACAATGAGCAGTTCTTC. It encodes CATSDSSGWSYNEQFF.

This clonotype came up many times. The chain couples TRBV11-2 to TRBJ2-7; the match to TRBD2 covers 14 bases. The V and J ends lost 5 bases and 1 base, in that order; junction bases with no gene match: 4. Germline CDR1 is SGHAT and CDR2 is FQNNGV. The CDR3 runs to 16 residues. The CDR3 sequence: CASSMGTSGSSYEQYF. In nucleotides, the CDR3 is TGTGCCAGCAGCATGGGGACTAGCGGGAGTTCCTACGAGCAGTACTTC.

This clonotype appeared a few times. V gene TRBV3-1 combines with J gene TRBJ2-5, with D possibly being TRBD2 (6 bases). Germline CDR1 reads LGHDT; CDR2 reads YNNKEL (reference sequence). V lost 2 bases, J lost 4 bases, and 11 bases lay in between. The CDR3 consists of 14 residues. The CDR3 protein is CASSQRGLRETQYF. Written as DNA, the CDR3 is TGTGCCAGCAGCCAAAGGGGACTTCGAGAGACCCAGTACTTC.

Ten or more counts support this clonotype. The chain is built from TRBV2 and TRBJ2-1; 11 nucleotides agree with TRBD2. With 8 bases clipped from V and 9 bases from J, the junction kept 18 bases outside the gene matches. The V gene's germline CDR1 is SNHLY and CDR2 FYNNEI. This CDR3 has 17 residues. The CDR3 nucleotides are TGTGCCAGCGGGGGGACAGGGAGGCCTAGCGGGAGGAGTGAGCAGTTCTTC. It yields the protein CASGGTGRPSGRSEQFF.

This clonotype showed up many times. The CDR3 loop reads CASSYAPLGGYTF. CDR3 sequence (DNA): TGTGCCAGCAGTTACGCGCCCCTGGGTGGCTACACCTTC. V gene TRBV6-5 combines with J gene TRBJ1-2; D is uncertain. Germline CDR1 reads MNHEY; CDR2 reads SVGAGI. This CDR3 has 13 amino acids. V lost 2 bases to trimming and J lost 7 bases, with 11 bases between them.

This clonotype has ten or more counts. The chain carries TRBV24-1 and TRBJ2-2; D may correspond to TRBD1 or TRBD2 (6 bases each). The germline V and J ends were trimmed by 0 bases and 2 bases, with 15 bases remaining between them. Germline CDR1 is KGHDR and CDR2 is SFDVKD. This CDR3 has 18 residues. CDR3 residues: CATSDLQGGSPNTGELFF. Written as DNA, the CDR3 is TGTGCCACCAGTGATTTGCAAGGGGGGAGTCCAAACACCGGGGAGCTGTTTTTT.

This clonotype appeared many times. This rearrangement joins TRBV27 to TRBJ2-1, with 11 bases lining up with TRBD2. This CDR3 spans 16 amino acids. Germline V gene data show CDR1 as MNHEY and CDR2 as SMNVEV (reference sequence). V shed 8 bases, J shed 5 bases, and the junction held 11 bases outside the gene matches. The DNA of the CDR3 is TGTGCCAGCCAACCCTTTGGGACTAGCGGAAACAATGAGCAGTTCTTC. Residues: CASQPFGTSGNNEQFF.

This clonotype was recorded at least ten times. This rearrangement joins TRBV27 to TRBJ1-1; no definite D call. Trimming removed 6 bases from V and 0 bases from J, with 11 bases in between. The CDR3 is made up of 14 amino acids. CDR1 MNHEY and CDR2 SMNVEV come from the germline V gene (reference sequence). The CDR3 DNA reads TGTGCCAGCAGACTTAGGGAGTTGAACACTGAAGCTTTCTTT. Translation: CASRLRELNTEAFF.

The V call is TRBV9, the J call TRBJ2-7; TRBD2 aligns across 11 bases. This CDR3 has 16 amino acids. Trimming cost V 3 bases and J 4 bases; bases outside gene matches: 9. The germline V gene has CDR1 SGDLS and CDR2 YYNGEE. In nucleotides, the CDR3 is TGTGCCAGCAGCGACCCAATAGCGGGAGGGCCTTACGAGCAGTACTTC. This gives the protein CASSDPIAGGPYEQYF.

A note on this clonotype: A much larger clone lies one base from this, so it may be a read error. The chain links TRBV7-9 to TRBJ2-3; D gene uncertain. V was trimmed by 5 bases and J by 0 bases, leaving 15 bases between them. CDR3 length: 16 amino acids. CDR1 is SEHNR and CDR2 is FQNEAQ in the germline V gene (reference sequence). The CDR3 sequence: CASSLLRSASTDTQYF. CDR3 nucleotide sequence: TGTGCCAGCAGCCTCCTGAGGTCAGCGAGCACAGATACGCAGTATTTT.